This T cell receptor (beta chain) is from a study of blood T cell repertoires in COVID-19. In the study overall: Researchers got acute and convalescent COVID-19 samples from the United States, Italy and Spain. The cDNA or gDNA used as material had been derived from T cells, B-cell-depleted T cells, or PBMCs.

The CDR3 has 15 amino acids. Per germline, CDR1 SEHNR and CDR2 FQNEAQ (reference sequence). The trim removed 0 bases at V and 9 bases at J, leaving 6 bases unmatched. Under the authors' procedure: Counts of nucleated cells, estimated from reference gene primer amplification, were obtained. Profiling relied on immunoSEQ multiplex PCR, and the TCRdb table lists in-frame clones only, not all of them. The DNA was the basis for D and trimming; V, J and clone size are from that table. The profile shows approximately 230,000 clones, 88% of them singletons. The chain has TRBV7-9 and TRBJ2-1, with 9 bases fitting TRBD1. This clonotype originated in a woman aged 40 to 55 who had recovered from COVID-19. Sequencing was performed on peripheral blood. The CDR3 coding sequence is TGTGCCAGCAGCTTAGCGACAGGGGGGGCAGCTGAGCAGTTCTTC. Translating it yields CASSLATGGAAEQFF. Full variable domain (missing parts from reference TRBV7-9 and TRBJ2-1): DTGVSQNPRHKITKRGQNVTFRCDPISEHNRLYWYRQTLGQGPEFLTYFQNEAQLEKSRLLSDRFSAERPKGSFSTLEIQRTEQGDSAMYLCASSLATGGAAEQFFGPGTRLTVL.